One sample yielded the 4 T cell receptor beta chains listed below, sequenced in a study of blood T cell repertoires in COVID-19. Repertoires were generated with immunoSEQ multiplex PCR, while TCRdb's copy carries only in-frame clones and drops some. The sample consists of about 14,000 clones, about 80% of them appearing once. Sequenced sample: peripheral blood. All receptors derive from a woman in her sixties with acute or convalescent COVID-19.

The chain combines TRBV7-9 with TRBJ1-1; D unresolved. Germline-derived CDR1 and CDR2 are SEHNR and FQNEAQ (reference sequence). The CDR3 covers 13 residues. V lost 5 bases and J lost 5, with 12 bases in between. CDR3 nucleotide sequence: TGTGCCAGCAGCCGCGGAGGGAGTACTGAAGCTTTCTTT. It encodes CASSRGGSTEAFF.

This clone was observed once. This chain joins TRBV12-1 and TRBJ2-5; TRBD1 was called by the table and not checked on the DNA. TRBV12-1 is flagged as a pseudogene. CDR3 size: 14 residues. CDR3 loop: CASSHGTGEETQYF. The CDR3 DNA reads as TGTGCCAGCAGCCATGGGACAGGGGAAGAGACCCAGTACTTC.

The chain joins TRBV12-3 or TRBV12-4 to TRBJ1-1; D is unresolved. CDR3 length: 11 amino acids. Trimming took 6 bases from V and 4 from J, leaving 6 bases between them. The CDR3: CASSPGTEAFF. As DNA, the CDR3 is TGTGCCAGCAGCCCAGGCACTGAAGCTTTCTTT.

This clone has a handful of counts. This rearrangement joins TRBV25-1 to TRBJ2-1; D is unclear. V shed 3 bases and J shed 5 bases, with 17 bases lying between them. The germline CDR1 and CDR2 sequences are MGHDK and SYGVNS. The CDR3 has 16 residues. DNA of the CDR3: TGTGCCAGCAGTGACCATCGAGCCGGAGATGACAATGAGCAGTTCTTC. It specifies CASSDHRAGDDNEQFF.